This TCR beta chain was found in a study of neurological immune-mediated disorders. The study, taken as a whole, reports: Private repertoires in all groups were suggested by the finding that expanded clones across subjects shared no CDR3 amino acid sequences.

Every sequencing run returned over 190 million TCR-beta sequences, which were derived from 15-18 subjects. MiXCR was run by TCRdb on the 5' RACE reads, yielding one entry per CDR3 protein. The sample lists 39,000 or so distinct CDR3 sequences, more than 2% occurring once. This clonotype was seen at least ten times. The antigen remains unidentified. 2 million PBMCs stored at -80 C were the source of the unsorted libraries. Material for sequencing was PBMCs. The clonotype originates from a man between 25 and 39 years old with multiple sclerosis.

The CDR3 region has the DNA TGTGCCACCCAAATCAAGGGGGCCAATTCACCCCTCCACTTT. As protein: CATQIKGANSPLHF. V is TRBV6-1 and J is TRBJ1-6; 7 bases align to TRBD1. CDR1 MNHNS and CDR2 SASEGT come from the germline V gene. V lost 10 bases and J lost 7; bases outside the gene matches: 10. CDR3 length: 14 amino acids.